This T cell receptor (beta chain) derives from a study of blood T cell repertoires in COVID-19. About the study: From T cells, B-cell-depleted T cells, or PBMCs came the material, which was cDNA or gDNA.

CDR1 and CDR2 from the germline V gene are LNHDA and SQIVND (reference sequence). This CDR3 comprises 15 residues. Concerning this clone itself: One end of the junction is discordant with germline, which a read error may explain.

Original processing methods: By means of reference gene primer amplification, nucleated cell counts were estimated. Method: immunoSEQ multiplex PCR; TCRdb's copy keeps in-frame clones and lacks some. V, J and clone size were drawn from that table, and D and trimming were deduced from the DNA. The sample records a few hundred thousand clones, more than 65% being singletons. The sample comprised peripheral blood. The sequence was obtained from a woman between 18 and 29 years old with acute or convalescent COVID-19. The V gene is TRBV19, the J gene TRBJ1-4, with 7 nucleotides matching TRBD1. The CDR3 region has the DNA TGTGCCTGTAGTACCACGACAGGGATCGACGAAAAACTGTTTTTT. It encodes CACSTTTGIDEKLFF.